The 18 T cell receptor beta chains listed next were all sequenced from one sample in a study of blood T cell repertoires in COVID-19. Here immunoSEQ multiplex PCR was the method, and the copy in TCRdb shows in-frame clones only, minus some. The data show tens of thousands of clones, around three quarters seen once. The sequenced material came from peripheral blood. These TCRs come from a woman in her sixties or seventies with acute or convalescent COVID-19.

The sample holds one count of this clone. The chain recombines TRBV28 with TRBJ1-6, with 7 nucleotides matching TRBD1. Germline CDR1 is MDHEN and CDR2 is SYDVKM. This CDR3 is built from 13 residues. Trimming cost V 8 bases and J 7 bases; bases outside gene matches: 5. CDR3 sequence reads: CASRDSLNSPLHF. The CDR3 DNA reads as TGTGCCAGCCGGGACAGTCTGAATTCACCCCTCCACTTT.

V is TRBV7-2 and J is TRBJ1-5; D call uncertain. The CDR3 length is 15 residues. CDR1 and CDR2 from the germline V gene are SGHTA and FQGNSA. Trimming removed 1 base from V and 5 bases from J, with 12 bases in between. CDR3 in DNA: TGTGCCAGCAGCTTAGAAGCGAACCGGGATCAGCCCCAGCATTTT. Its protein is CASSLEANRDQPQHF. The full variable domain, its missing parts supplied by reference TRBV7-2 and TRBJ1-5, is GAGVSQSPSNKVTEKGKDVELRCDPISGHTALYWYRQSLGQGLEFLIYFQGNSAPDKSGLPSDRFSAERTGGSVSTLTIQRTQQEDSAVYLCASSLEANRDQPQHFGDGTRLSIL.

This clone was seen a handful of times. The CDR3 protein is CASGTDRSYNEQFF. The CDR3 nucleotides read TGTGCTAGTGGCACGGACAGGAGCTACAATGAGCAGTTCTTC. V and J are TRBV12-5 and TRBJ2-1; 7 bases map to TRBD1. This CDR3 region has 14 residues. Trimming removed 6 bases from V and 3 bases from J; junction bases left unmatched: 5. Germline V lookup: CDR1 LGHNT, CDR2 FRNRAP.

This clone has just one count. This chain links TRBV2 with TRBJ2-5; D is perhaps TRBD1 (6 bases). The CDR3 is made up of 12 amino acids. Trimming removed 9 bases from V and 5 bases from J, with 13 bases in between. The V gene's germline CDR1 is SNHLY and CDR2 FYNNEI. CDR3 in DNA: TGTGCCAGTTCAAGGGGGTTGGAGACCCAGTACTTC. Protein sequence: CASSRGLETQYF.

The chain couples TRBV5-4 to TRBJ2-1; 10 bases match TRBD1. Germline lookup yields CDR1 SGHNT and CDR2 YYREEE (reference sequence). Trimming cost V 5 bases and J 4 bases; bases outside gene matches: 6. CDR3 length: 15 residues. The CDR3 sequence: CASRQTGGRYNEQFF. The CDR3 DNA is TGTGCCAGCAGACAGACAGGGGGCCGGTACAATGAGCAGTTCTTC. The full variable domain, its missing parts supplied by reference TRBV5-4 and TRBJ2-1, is ETGVTQSPTHLIKTRGQQVTLRCSSQSGHNTVSWYQQALGQGPQFIFQYYREEENGRGNFPPRFSGLQFPNYSSELNVNALELDDSALYLCASRQTGGRYNEQFFGPGTRLTVL.

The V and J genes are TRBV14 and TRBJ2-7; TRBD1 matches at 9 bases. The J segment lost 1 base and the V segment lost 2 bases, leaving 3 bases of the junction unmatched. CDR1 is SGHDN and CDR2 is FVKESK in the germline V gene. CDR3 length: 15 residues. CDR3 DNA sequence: TGTGCCAGCAGCCAATTCGGGACAGGGTCCTACGAGCAGTACTTC. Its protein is CASSQFGTGSYEQYF.

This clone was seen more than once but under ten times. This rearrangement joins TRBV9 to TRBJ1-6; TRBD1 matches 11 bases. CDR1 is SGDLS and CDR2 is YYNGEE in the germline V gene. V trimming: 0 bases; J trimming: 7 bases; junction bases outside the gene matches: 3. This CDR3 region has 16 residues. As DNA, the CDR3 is TGTGCCAGCAGCGTAGAAGGGACAGGGGGAAATTCACCCCTCCACTTT. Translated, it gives CASSVEGTGGNSPLHF.

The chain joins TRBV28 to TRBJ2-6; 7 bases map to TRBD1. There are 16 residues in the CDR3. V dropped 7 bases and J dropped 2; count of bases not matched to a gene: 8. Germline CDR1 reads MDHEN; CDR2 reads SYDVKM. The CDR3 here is CASIQGEKAGANVLTF. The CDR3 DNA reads TGTGCCAGCATCCAGGGGGAAAAAGCTGGGGCCAACGTCCTGACTTTC.

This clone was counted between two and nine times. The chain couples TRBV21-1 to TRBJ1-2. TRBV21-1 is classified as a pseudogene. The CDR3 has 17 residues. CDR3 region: CASSKEGCGAQLDGYTF. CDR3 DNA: TGTGCCAGCAGCAAAGAAGGGTGCGGGGCCCAGCTTGATGGCTACACCTTC.

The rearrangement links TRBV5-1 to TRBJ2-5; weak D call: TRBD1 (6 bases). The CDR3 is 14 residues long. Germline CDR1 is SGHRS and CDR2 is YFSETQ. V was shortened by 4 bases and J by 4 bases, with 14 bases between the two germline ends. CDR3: CASSPDLGGETQYF. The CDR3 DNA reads TGCGCCAGCAGCCCGGACCTAGGGGGAGAGACCCAGTACTTC. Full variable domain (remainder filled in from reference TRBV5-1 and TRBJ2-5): KAGVTQTPRYLIKTRGQQVTLSCSPISGHRSVSWYQQTPGQGLQFLFEYFSETQRNKGNFPGRFSGRQFSNSRSEMNVSTLELGDSALYLCASSPDLGGETQYFGPGTRLLVL.

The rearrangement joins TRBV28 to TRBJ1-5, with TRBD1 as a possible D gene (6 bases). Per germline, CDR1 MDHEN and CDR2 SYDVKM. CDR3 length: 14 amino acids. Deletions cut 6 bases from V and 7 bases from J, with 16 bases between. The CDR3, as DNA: TGTGCCAGCAGACCTGAGGGGGGGGTCCAGCCCCAGCATTTT. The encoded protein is CASRPEGGVQPQHF.

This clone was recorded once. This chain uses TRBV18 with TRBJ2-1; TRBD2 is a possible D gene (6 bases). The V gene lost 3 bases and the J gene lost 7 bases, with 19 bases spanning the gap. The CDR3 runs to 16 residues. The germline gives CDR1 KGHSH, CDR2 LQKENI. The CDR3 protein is CASSPDRGSGRNEQFF. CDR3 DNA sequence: TGTGCCAGCTCACCTGACCGGGGTAGCGGAAGAAATGAGCAGTTCTTC.

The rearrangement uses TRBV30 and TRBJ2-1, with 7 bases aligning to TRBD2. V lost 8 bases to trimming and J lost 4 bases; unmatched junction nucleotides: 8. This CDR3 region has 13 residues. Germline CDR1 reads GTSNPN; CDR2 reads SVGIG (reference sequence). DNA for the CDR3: TGTGCCCTCGTGTGGGAGGGGTACAATGAGCAGTTCTTC. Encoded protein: CALVWEGYNEQFF.

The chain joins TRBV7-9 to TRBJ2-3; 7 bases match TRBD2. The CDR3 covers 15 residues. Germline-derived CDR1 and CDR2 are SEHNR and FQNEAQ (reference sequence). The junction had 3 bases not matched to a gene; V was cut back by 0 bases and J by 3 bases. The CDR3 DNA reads TGTGCCAGCAGCTTAGCAGCGGGATTTACAGATACGCAGTATTTT. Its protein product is CASSLAAGFTDTQYF. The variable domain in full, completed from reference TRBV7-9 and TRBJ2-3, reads DTGVSQNPRHKITKRGQNVTFRCDPISEHNRLYWYRQTLGQGPEFLTYFQNEAQLEKSRLLSDRFSAERPKGSFSTLEIQRTEQGDSAMYLCASSLAAGFTDTQYFGPGTRLTVL.

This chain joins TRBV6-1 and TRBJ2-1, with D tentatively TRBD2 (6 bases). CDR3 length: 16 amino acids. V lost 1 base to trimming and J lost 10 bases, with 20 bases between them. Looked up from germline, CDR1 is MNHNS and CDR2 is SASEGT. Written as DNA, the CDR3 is TGTGCCAGCAGTGAAGGTTACATGTTGCTGCGGGAAGAGCAGTTCTTC. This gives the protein CASSEGYMLLREEQFF.

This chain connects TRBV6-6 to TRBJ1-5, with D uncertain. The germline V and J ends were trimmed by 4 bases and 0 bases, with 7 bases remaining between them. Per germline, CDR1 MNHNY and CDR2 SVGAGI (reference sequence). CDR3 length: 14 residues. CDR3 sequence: CASSSQNSNQPQHF. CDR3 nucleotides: TGTGCCAGCAGTTCCCAGAATAGCAATCAGCCCCAGCATTTT.

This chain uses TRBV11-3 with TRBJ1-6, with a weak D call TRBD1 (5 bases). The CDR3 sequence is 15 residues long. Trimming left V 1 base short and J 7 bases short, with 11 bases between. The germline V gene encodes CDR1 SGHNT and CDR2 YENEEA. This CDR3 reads CASSLGMRGNSPLHF. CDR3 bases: TGTGCCAGCAGCTTAGGAATGCGGGGGAATTCACCCCTCCACTTT.

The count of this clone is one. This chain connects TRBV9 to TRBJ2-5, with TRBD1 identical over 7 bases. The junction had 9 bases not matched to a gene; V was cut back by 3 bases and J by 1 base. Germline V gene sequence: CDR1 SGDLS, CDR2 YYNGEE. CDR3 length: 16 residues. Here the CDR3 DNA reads TGTGCCAGCAGCGCACACCCTTGGACAGGCCAAGAGACCCAGTACTTC. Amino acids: CASSAHPWTGQETQYF.